The 23 T cell receptor beta chains given below trace back to one sample, sequenced in a study of T cell repertoires in cytomegalovirus infection. TCRdb re-called the reads with MiXCR, one entry per CDR3 protein. The sample contains fewer than 6,500 distinct CDR3 sequences, around 59% of which appear only once. No antigen is known for these receptors. Sequencing was done on a sample of PBMCs, sequenced either directly or after in vitro stimulation (not recorded which). Receptor source: a human donor in good health (CMV status not recorded). Some clones in this sample may be carry-over from other donors' samples.

This clonotype was found once. The rearrangement links TRBV7-2 to TRBJ1-4; no reliable D call. Trimming cost V 4 bases and J 5 bases, with 5 bases left between them. The CDR3 sequence is 12 residues long. The germline V gene encodes CDR1 SGHTA and CDR2 FQGNSA. CDR3 loop: CASSSLNEKLFF. The DNA of the CDR3 is TGTGCCAGCAGCTCGTTAAATGAAAAACTGTTTTTT.

About this clonotype itself: An end of the junction does not agree with germline; a read error may underlie this. This chain links TRBV7-9 with TRBJ2-1, with D maybe TRBD1 (6 bases). Germline loops: CDR1 SEHNR, CDR2 FQNEAQ (reference sequence). CDR3 size: 15 residues. Written as DNA, the CDR3 is TGTTCCAGCAGCTTAAGGACAGAGACCTACAATGAGCATTTCTTC. It yields the protein CSSSLRTETYNEHFF.

The genes are TRBV10-1 and TRBJ2-3; the D gene is possibly TRBD1 (7 bases). This CDR3 region has 13 residues. Trimming pared 7 bases from V and 7 bases from J, leaving 15 bases between. From germline, CDR1 is WNHNN and CDR2 SYGVQD (reference sequence). CDR3 sequence: CASTPEGAHTQYF. In nucleotides, the CDR3 is TGCGCCAGCACCCCGGAGGGGGCACATACGCAGTATTTT.

The chain joins TRBV10-3 to TRBJ1-1; weak D call: TRBD1 (5 bases). Germline assignment: CDR1 ENHRY and CDR2 SYGVKD. The CDR3 has 12 amino acids. V lost 9 bases to trimming and J lost 7 bases, with 15 bases between them. The CDR3 coding sequence is TGTGCCATTCGACGGGGGGGGGATGAAGCTTTCTTT. Its translation is CAIRRGGDEAFF.

This chain links TRBV27 with TRBJ1-5, with 10 nucleotides matching TRBD1. V lost 2 bases and J lost 1; bases outside the gene matches: 11. The CDR3 runs 19 residues. CDR1 is MNHEY and CDR2 is SMNVEV in the germline V gene (reference sequence). The CDR3 sequence: CASSLRGQGPAISNQPQHF. CDR3 nucleotide sequence: TGTGCCAGCAGTTTAAGGGGACAGGGGCCCGCTATAAGCAATCAGCCCCAGCATTTT.

A remark on this clonotype: It is likely a read error, because the conserved phenylalanine at the end of the CDR3 is missing. This chain connects TRBV7-8 to TRBJ2-7; weak D call: TRBD1 (6 bases). Deletions cut 7 bases from V and 3 bases from J, with 16 bases between. CDR1 and CDR2 (germline): SGHVS, FQNEAQ. The CDR3 extends over 14 amino acids. CDR3 sequence (DNA): TGTGCCAGCATCTGGGACACCCCTTTCTACGAGCAGTACTGC. Amino acids: CASIWDTPFYEQYC.

About this clonotype itself: As the CDR3 is not closed by the conserved phenylalanine or tryptophan, this likely results from a read error. Because the CDR3's place on the DNA is in doubt, the DNA is left out and the CDR3 is given as listed by TCRdb. The chain has TRBV6-2 or TRBV6-3 and TRBJ1-5; the table's D call, TRBD1, has no DNA check behind it. The V gene's germline CDR1 is MNHEY and CDR2 SVGEGT. Termini included, the CDR3 measures 14 amino acids. CDR3 sequence reads: CASIMGQKNHPQPC.

The chain carries TRBV4-1 and TRBJ1-1, with D uncertain. Germline V gene data show CDR1 as MGHRA and CDR2 as YSYEKL. V was cut by 0 bases and J by 0 bases, with 8 bases left in between. The CDR3 loop spans 15 amino acids. CDR3 coding DNA: TGCGCCAGCAGCCAAGATTGGACTGTGAACACTGAAGCTTTCTTT. It codes for CASSQDWTVNTEAFF.

This clonotype came up many times. V and J are TRBV11-2 and TRBJ2-5, with D perhaps assigned TRBD1 or TRBD2 (6 bases each). The CDR3 is 14 amino acids. V lost 7 bases and J 6 bases, leaving 18 bases between the germline ends. Germline-derived CDR1 and CDR2 are SGHAT and FQNNGV. The CDR3 DNA sequence: TGTGCCAGCACCGACCGCCCGGGGGCGCAGACCCAGTACTTC. Translated: CASTDRPGAQTQYF.

About this clonotype: An end of the junction differs from the germline gene, which may be a read error. V and J are TRBV6-1 and TRBJ1-5; 7 positions agree with TRBD1. The CDR3 covers 14 residues. The V gene's germline CDR1 is MNHNS and CDR2 SASEGT. CDR3: CARRMGQKNHPPHF. The CDR3 nucleotides are TGTGCCAGAAGAATGGGACAGAAGAATCATCCCCCGCATTTT.

The chain joins TRBV19 to TRBJ1-6, with D possibly being TRBD1 (5 bases). The CDR3 has 16 amino acids. CDR1 LNHDA and CDR2 SQIVND come from the germline V gene (reference sequence). The V end was cut by 6 bases, the J end by 13 bases, with 25 bases between. The CDR3 DNA reads TGTGCCAGTAGAGACAGTAGGGCCAGAGAAACTTCCCCCCTCCACTTT. Its translation: CASRDSRARETSPLHF.

The rearrangement joins TRBV7-7 to TRBJ2-7, with a possible D match to TRBD1 (6 bases). This CDR3 has 14 residues. The germline V gene encodes CDR1 SSHAT and CDR2 FNYEAQ (reference sequence). V was trimmed by 5 bases and J by 5 bases, leaving 16 bases between them. In DNA, the CDR3 is TGTGCCAGCAGCCCTCAGGACAGCCGAAACGAGCAGTACTTC. Translating gives CASSPQDSRNEQYF.

This clonotype ranks as medium-sized. This chain links TRBV5-5 with TRBJ1-2; 9 bases fit TRBD1. The germline V gene has CDR1 SGHKS and CDR2 YYEKEE (reference sequence). This CDR3 is 12 amino acids long. The V gene end was trimmed by 6 bases and the J gene end by 7 bases; junction bases not matched to a gene: 4. The CDR3 region has the DNA TGTGCCAGCACCTGGACAGGGGTTGGCTACACCTTC. It is translated as CASTWTGVGYTF.

Concerning this clonotype itself: The junction and the germline gene differ at one end; a read error may be behind it. J is TRBJ2-5 and V is TRBV7-2, with D perhaps matching TRBD2 (6 bases). Germline-derived CDR1 and CDR2 are SGHTA and FQGNSA. The CDR3 runs 19 residues. For the CDR3, the DNA is TGTGCCAGCAGCTTAAGAGGAGCTATCGGGAGACCCGAAGGGGCGACCCAGGACTTC. Translating gives CASSLRGAIGRPEGATQDF.

The V call is TRBV28, the J call TRBJ1-6, with TRBD1 matching over 10 bases. CDR1 MDHEN and CDR2 SYDVKM come from the germline V gene. The CDR3 loop spans 15 amino acids. Trimming at V came to 6 bases and at J to 5 bases, leaving 4 bases not matched to a gene. CDR3: CASRTGQGNNSPLHF. CDR3 DNA: TGTGCCAGCAGGACGGGACAGGGGAATAATTCACCCCTCCACTTT.

This chain links TRBV5-6 with TRBJ1-6; D is ambiguous. CDR1 is SGHDT and CDR2 is YYEEEE in the germline V gene. Trimming removed 4 bases at V and 8 bases at J, with 19 bases between. The CDR3 covers 16 residues. Here the CDR3 DNA reads TGTGCCAGCAGCCCCCTGATTGAGGGAGTTTATTCACCCCTCCACTTT. Protein sequence: CASSPLIEGVYSPLHF.

The table lists this clonotype with a few counts. This chain uses TRBV28 with TRBJ2-7, with TRBD2 as a possible D gene (5 bases). The length of the CDR3 is 14 residues. V dropped 7 bases and J dropped 13 bases, with 26 bases sitting between them. Looked up from germline, CDR1 is MDHEN and CDR2 is SYDVKM. Here the CDR3 DNA reads TGTGCCAGCACTCCCACCCAACTAGACTACTATCATTACTTC. This codes for CASTPTQLDYYHYF.

V usage is TRBV19 and J usage is TRBJ2-7, with D perhaps assigned TRBD1 or TRBD2 (6 bases each). V lost 10 bases, J lost 3 bases, and 16 bases lay in between. CDR1 is LNHDA and CDR2 is SQIVND in the germline V gene (reference sequence). The CDR3 runs to 13 residues. The CDR3 here is CATSAGGDYEQYF. The CDR3 nucleotides read TGTGCCACCTCCGCCGGGGGCGACTACGAGCAGTACTTC.

Only one count was recorded for this clonotype. The chain carries TRBV28 and TRBJ1-5, with a possible D match to TRBD1 (6 bases). The germline CDR1 and CDR2 sequences are MDHEN and SYDVKM. The CDR3 contains 15 residues. The germline V and J ends were trimmed by 4 bases and 3 bases, with 13 bases remaining between them. The CDR3 loop reads CASSSPGVHNQPQHF. CDR3 nucleotide sequence: TGTGCCAGCAGTTCCCCAGGGGTGCACAATCAGCCCCAGCATTTT.

This clonotype was observed a few times. The J gene is TRBJ1-5, the V gene TRBV7-2; 7 bases map to TRBD1. The J segment lost 9 bases and the V segment lost 1 base, leaving 6 bases of the junction unmatched. Germline assignment: CDR1 SGHTA and CDR2 FQGNSA. CDR3 length: 14 residues. CDR3 sequence: CASSLEAGGGPQHF. Written as DNA, the CDR3 is TGTGCCAGCAGCTTAGAGGCAGGGGGAGGGCCCCAGCATTTT.

Regarding this clonotype: The junction departs from the called germline gene at one end, perhaps through a read error. The chain couples TRBV7-2 to TRBJ1-5, with 7 positions matching TRBD1. Germline V gives CDR1 SGHTA, CDR2 FQGNSA. The length of the CDR3 is 15 residues. Here the CDR3 reads CASIPGTASNQPQPW. In DNA, the CDR3 is TGTGCCAGCATCCCAGGGACAGCTAGCAATCAGCCCCAGCCTTGG.

Points on this clonotype: The junction departs from the called germline gene at one end, perhaps through a read error. The V gene is TRBV7-8, the J gene TRBJ2-7; TRBD1 is a possible D gene (6 bases). The CDR3 extends over 14 amino acids. Germline lookup yields CDR1 SGHVS and CDR2 FQNEAQ. The chain's CDR3 is CALSRDTTGDEHYF. As DNA, the CDR3 is TGTGCCCTCAGCCGGGACACCACTGGCGACGAGCATTACTTC.

Comments on this clonotype: The junction differs from germline at one of its ends, possibly a read error. V is TRBV7-6 and J is TRBJ1-5, with unresolved D. Per the germline V gene, CDR1 is SGHVS and CDR2 is FNYEAQ. CDR3 length: 15 amino acids. Here the CDR3 DNA reads TGTGACAGCAGCCCCGAAACATACAGCACTCAGCCACAGCCTTTT. It specifies CDSSPETYSTQPQPF. Complete variable domain (other parts from reference TRBV7-6 and TRBJ1-5): GAGVSQSPRYKVTKRGQDVALRCDPISGHVSLYWYRQALGQGPEFLTYFNYEAQQDKSGLPNDRFSAERPEGSISTLTIQRTEQRDSAMYRCDSSPETYSTQPQPFGDGTRLSIL.